This TCR beta chain was profiled in a study of T cells in localized non-small cell lung cancer. Study-level findings and limits: Adjacent lung held a median roughly 54 of the top 100 tumor clones. Uninvolved adjacent lung had more T cell clonality than any other tissue, topping tumor.

Trimming at V came to 3 bases and at J to 7 bases, leaving 3 bases not matched to a gene. This CDR3 is 13 amino acids long. Germline CDR1 reads LNHDA; CDR2 reads SQIVND (reference sequence). Generated by immunoSEQ multiplex PCR, the TCRdb table keeps only in-frame clones and is missing some. The table includes roughly 72,000 clones, 80% detected once. About this clone: Its antigen is as yet unknown.

V usage is TRBV19 and J usage is TRBJ1-2, with 9 bases identical to TRBD1. Sequenced here: peripheral blood, sampled before any cancer treatment. This sequence originates from a female donor older than 55 with stage I lung adenocarcinoma. CDR3 amino acids: CASSIQDRGGYTF. The CDR3 DNA follows: TGTGCCAGTAGTATCCAGGACAGGGGTGGCTACACCTTC. Full variable domain (remainder filled in from reference TRBV19 and TRBJ1-2): DGGITQSPKYLFRKEGQNVTLSCEQNLNHDAMYWYRQDPGQGLRLIYYSQIVNDFQKGDIAEGYSVSREKKESFPLTVTSAQKNPTAFYLCASSIQDRGGYTFGSGTRLTVV.